This is a list of T cell receptor beta chains from one sample in a study of T cells in Graves' hyperthyroidism and ophthalmopathy. TCRdb re-analysed the multiplex PCR reads in MiXCR, keeping a single row per CDR3 protein. Of about 480,000 distinct CDR3 sequences in the sample, about 15% were seen once. The sample taken for sequencing was blood. Receptors originate from a woman aged 18-29 years with Graves' hyperthyroidism. Both conserved end residues are part of each CDR3. The D gene is left open where the match is weak. The size of a clone is reported for some rows only, either as once, few or many, or as a class for expanded clones.

abundance	v_gene	j_gene	d_gene	CDR3nt	CDR3aa
few	TRBV12-3/TRBV12-4	TRBJ2-2	-	TGTGCCAGCATCCCCCAGGACACCGGGGAGCTGTTTTTT	CASIPQDTGELFF
many	TRBV12-3/TRBV12-4	TRBJ1-1	-	TGTGCCAGCACTAGGGGGGGGAAGAACACTGAAGCTTTCTTT	CASTRGGKNTEAFF
-	TRBV11-2	TRBJ2-3	-	TGTGCCAGCAGCTTCGCCTTTAGCACAGATACGCAGTATTTT	CASSFAFSTDTQYF
many	TRBV29-1	TRBJ2-1	-	TGCAGCGTTCAGCGGTTAGACGGCTCCTACAATGAGCAGTTCTTC	CSVQRLDGSYNEQFF
few	TRBV5-8	TRBJ2-7	-	TGTGCCAGCAGCTTGGTGGGGCCCAACTCCTACGAGCAGTACTTC	CASSLVGPNSYEQYF
few	TRBV5-1	TRBJ1-5	-	TGCGCCAGCAGCTTGTATGCAGGCACCAATCAGCCCCAGCATTTT	CASSLYAGTNQPQHF
many	TRBV27	TRBJ2-5	-	TGTGCCAGCACCAAAGGGTCAGGAGAAGAGACCCAGTACTTC	CASTKGSGEETQYF
many	TRBV29-1	TRBJ1-1	-	TGCAGCGTTGAAGGTAGGCAGGCGAACACTGAAGCTTTCTTT	CSVEGRQANTEAFF
few	TRBV29-1	TRBJ2-2	-	TGCAGCGTAATAGGGTATACCGGGGAGCTGTTTTTT	CSVIGYTGELFF
-	TRBV7-3	TRBJ1-1	-	TGTGCCAGCAGCCCAGGGCCGGGGGAAAGGGGTCCTGAAGCTTTCTTT	CASSPGPGERGPEAFF
-	TRBV12-3/TRBV12-4	TRBJ2-2	-	TGTGTCAGCAGTTTTGGGGGGCCCGCCGGGGAGCTGTTTTTT	CVSSFGGPAGELFF
many	TRBV19	TRBJ2-3	TRBD2	TGTGCATCCTCTCGGGAGGGACTAGCGGGAACCTTGGCAGATACGCAGTATTTT	CASSREGLAGTLADTQYF
many	TRBV12-3/TRBV12-4	TRBJ1-1	-	TGTGCCGGCAGCCTAGACAGACTAATAACTGAAGCTTTCTTT	CAGSLDRLITEAFF
many	TRBV2	TRBJ1-5	-	TGTGCCAGCAGTGAAGGTGCGTATAGCAATCAGCCCCAGCATTTT	CASSEGAYSNQPQHF
many	TRBV7-9	TRBJ2-1	TRBD2	TGTGCCAGCAGCACCCTAGCGGGAGGGCCTTACAATGAGCAGTTCTTC	CASSTLAGGPYNEQFF
many	TRBV6-5	TRBJ1-5	-	TGTGCCAGCAGTTCGATTCGGGCCTCCGGTGACAGCGCTCAGCCCCAGCATTTT	CASSSIRASGDSAQPQHF
-	TRBV2	TRBJ2-1	TRBD2	TGTGCCAGCAGCTTAGGCGGGGGGAGGGCCTGGTTCGATGAGCAGTTCTTC	CASSLGGGRAWFDEQFF
-	TRBV5-6	TRBJ1-6	-	TGTGCCAGCAGCATGGCCGGGAGAAAGAATTCACCCCTCCACTTT	CASSMAGRKNSPLHF
-	TRBV6-1	TRBJ1-2	-	TGTGCCAGCAGAGATCAGGACAGCCTATATTCTAAATCCTATGGCTACACCTTC	CASRDQDSLYSKSYGYTF
many	TRBV12-3/TRBV12-4	TRBJ2-1	TRBD2	TGTGCCAGCAGCCCCGAGCGGGAGGGCCAAAATGAGCAGTTCTTC	CASSPEREGQNEQFF
many	TRBV12-3/TRBV12-4	TRBJ2-1	-	TGTGCCAGCGGGAAACAGGGATACAATGAGCAGTTCTTC	CASGKQGYNEQFF
many	TRBV20-1	TRBJ1-1	-	TGCAGTGCTCCGCGGGGAGGGGCGATCAACACTGAAGCTTTCTTT	CSAPRGGAINTEAFF
many	TRBV11-3	TRBJ1-2	-	TGTGCCAGCAGCCCGGGCGGAGGCGGCTACACCTTC	CASSPGGGGYTF
many	TRBV20-1	TRBJ2-7	-	TGCAGTGCTAGCTCTTCCTGGAGTTTCGAGCAGTACTTC	CSASSSWSFEQYF
many	TRBV14	TRBJ2-7	-	TGTGCCAGCAGCCCGGGGGCCGACTCCTACGAGCAGTACTTC	CASSPGADSYEQYF
many	TRBV12-3/TRBV12-4	TRBJ1-1	TRBD1	TGTGCCAGCAGTTTAGGAGGGACAGGTGTATGGAAAGCTTTCTTT	CASSLGGTGVWKAFF
-	TRBV6-6	TRBJ1-2	-	TGTGCCAGCAGTTACTCGGCAGCAATTAACTATGGCTACACCTTC	CASSYSAAINYGYTF
many	TRBV18	TRBJ1-1	-	TGTGCCAGCTCACTAGGCAACATCGACACTGAAGCTTTCTTT	CASSLGNIDTEAFF
many	TRBV5-4	TRBJ1-3	TRBD1	TGTGCCAGCAGCCGGGGACAGGCCCCTGGAAACACCATATATTTT	CASSRGQAPGNTIYF
-	TRBV20-1	TRBJ1-1	-	TGCAGTGCTAGAGAATTCGCGGGCAGGGCCCTGGGGACTGAAGCTTTCTTT	CSAREFAGRALGTEAFF
many	TRBV20-1	TRBJ2-7	-	TGCAGTGCTAGATTAGCGGCCAAGGACGACGAGCAGTACTTC	CSARLAAKDDEQYF
many	TRBV10-3	TRBJ2-1	TRBD2	TGTGCGGTCACGGGGCGGGAGAGCTACAATGAGCAGTTCTTC	CAVTGRESYNEQFF
many	TRBV19	TRBJ2-1	-	TGTGCCAGCAGTATCGGGAGCTCCTACAATGAGCAGTTCTTC	CASSIGSSYNEQFF
many	TRBV5-6	TRBJ2-7	TRBD2	TGTGCCAGCACGGGACTAGCGGGGTCCTACGAGCAGTACTTC	CASTGLAGSYEQYF
many	TRBV14	TRBJ2-7	-	TGTGCCAGCAGCTCAGATCCGAGAGAGCAGTACTTC	CASSSDPREQYF
few	TRBV19	TRBJ1-2	-	TGTGCCAGTAGTATAGATCGGGGAAACGGCTACACCTTC	CASSIDRGNGYTF
-	TRBV30	TRBJ1-1	-	TGTGCCTGGAGTGTAGGGGGGGGAGGGCGCGGAGCTTTCTTT	CAWSVGGGGRGAFF
many	TRBV7-3	TRBJ2-2	TRBD1	TGTGCCAGCAGCTTAGGGGCCGCCGGACAGGGCGGAACTACCGGGGAGCTGTTTTTT	CASSLGAAGQGGTTGELFF
many	TRBV19	TRBJ1-2	-	TGTGCCAGTAGTATCCCCGGGGTGTATGGCTACACCTTC	CASSIPGVYGYTF
many	TRBV18	TRBJ1-5	-	TGTGCCAGCTCACCTGAGGGGTACAATCAGCCCCAGCATTTT	CASSPEGYNQPQHF
many	TRBV24-1	TRBJ1-1	-	TGTGCCACCAGTGATGTAAAGGGAGTTACTTCTGAAGCTTTCTTT	CATSDVKGVTSEAFF
-	TRBV30	TRBJ2-1	TRBD2	TGTGCCTGGAGTGTATGGACTAGCGGAAAAAATGAGCAGTTCTTC	CAWSVWTSGKNEQFF
few	TRBV12-3/TRBV12-4	TRBJ2-2	TRBD2	TGTGCCAGCAGCCCCAGGACTAGCGGGAACACCGGGGAGCTGGTTTTT	CASSPRTSGNTGELVF
-	TRBV20-1	TRBJ1-1	TRBD1	TGCAGTGCTAGAGATCTGACAGGGACCACTGAAGCTTTCTTT	CSARDLTGTTEAFF
-	TRBV5-1	TRBJ1-1	-	TGCGCCAGCAGCCCCAAGACAGACTTGAACACTGAAGCTTTCTTT	CASSPKTDLNTEAFF
many	TRBV12-3/TRBV12-4	TRBJ2-7	-	TGTGCCAGCAGTTCGGACAGAGCATACGAGCAGTACTTC	CASSSDRAYEQYF
many	TRBV19	TRBJ2-5	TRBD1	TGTGCCAGTAGTATAACCCCGGGACAGTCATCTCCCGAGGAGACCCAGTACTTC	CASSITPGQSSPEETQYF
few	TRBV28	TRBJ2-3	-	TGTGCCAGCAGTTTTCTTCCCGTCCTCGGAACCTACACAGATACGCAGTATTTT	CASSFLPVLGTYTDTQYF